The subject of this entry is one T cell receptor beta chain. Building the TCR beta libraries relied on iRepertoire HTBI primers, and CDR3 regions underwent Arm-PCR. MiXCR was run by TCRdb on the multiplex PCR reads, yielding one entry per CDR3 protein. The table lists 250,000 or so distinct CDR3 sequences, about 18% of them singletons, with 12% to 15% in the top ten. Germline CDR1 and CDR2: MNHEY and SVGEGT. The CDR3 has 16 residues. The trim removed 6 bases at V and 5 bases at J, leaving 13 bases unmatched. The data stem from a study of regulatory T cells in long-lasting Graves disease. Time point described: newly diagnosed GD, antithyroid drugs for less than 3 months. PBMCs provided the RNA from which the TCR library was made. The same sample was also studied in work on T cells in Graves' hyperthyroidism and ophthalmopathy. That investigation notes: During a first-round RT-PCR of the TCR CDR3, the HTBI primer set was used.

The clonotype originates from a woman in her 30s with Graves disease. The chain employs TRBV6-2 or TRBV6-3 and TRBJ2-5; 9 nucleotides line up with TRBD2. The source material was peripheral blood mononuclear cells (PBMCs), sampled at new diagnosis, from a patient treated with antithyroid drugs. The CDR3 DNA sequence: TGTGCCAGCAGACCCGAGGGGGCGGGGGGGCAGGAGACCCAGTACTTC. Residues: CASRPEGAGGQETQYF.